This entry lists 5 T cell receptor beta chains sequenced from one sample in a study of shared clonotypes between healthy human individuals. Profiling relied on immunoSEQ multiplex PCR, and the TCRdb table lists in-frame clones only, not all of them. The repertoire holds about half a million clones, with around 73% as singletons. The sequenced sample consisted of PBMCs. These receptor sequences come from a woman between 35 and 50 years old in good health. Some clones in this sample may be carry-over from other donors' samples.

This clone came up once. The rearrangement links TRBV4-1 to TRBJ1-2, with TRBD1 as a possible D gene (6 bases). Germline loops: CDR1 MGHRA, CDR2 YSYEKL. V lost 4 bases and J lost 8, with 14 bases in between. This CDR3 contains 13 residues. CDR3 nucleotide sequence: TGCGCCAGCAGCCTTGAACAGGGTTGGGGCTACACCTTC. Translating it yields CASSLEQGWGYTF.

This clone was picked up one time. The V gene is TRBV30, the J gene TRBJ2-7; TRBD2 might be the D (6 bases). Deletions cut 2 bases from V and 3 bases from J, with 38 bases between. CDR3 size: 22 residues. Germline V gene sequence: CDR1 GTSNPN, CDR2 SVGIG (reference sequence). DNA of the CDR3: TGTGCCTGGAGTCTCTCTATGTACGTGGGGACTTCCAGGGACTCACTGCGCTACGAGCAGTACTTC. This codes for CAWSLSMYVGTSRDSLRYEQYF.

This chain joins TRBV28 and TRBJ2-2; D may be TRBD1 (5 bases). The CDR3 length is 15 residues. CDR1 is MDHEN, CDR2 SYDVKM, per germline. Trimming took off 1 base at V and 4 bases at J, with 10 bases between the two ends. The CDR3 nucleotides read TGTGCCAGCAGTTTATCTTCCAGGGTCACCGGGGAGCTGTTTTTT. Protein sequence: CASSLSSRVTGELFF.

This clone was counted a single time. The V and J genes are TRBV28 and TRBJ1-1; no clear D gene. V gave up 6 bases and J gave up 0 bases, with 17 bases separating them. This CDR3 has 16 amino acids. Germline CDR1 reads MDHEN; CDR2 reads SYDVKM. The CDR3 here is CASSRPGLLLNTEAFF. The DNA for the CDR3 is TGTGCCAGCAGCCGTCCGGGTCTGCTCTTGAACACTGAAGCTTTCTTT.

The table lists this clone with a count of one. This sequence joins TRBV12-5 and TRBJ2-3; TRBD2 agrees at 10 bases. Germline trimming cut 9 bases from V and 4 bases from J; bases unmatched to any gene: 1. The CDR3 spans 12 residues. Germline CDR1 and CDR2: LGHNT and FRNRAP. The chain's CDR3 is CARSGRADTQYF. The CDR3 DNA reads as TGTGCTAGAAGCGGGAGGGCAGATACGCAGTATTTT.